This T cell receptor beta chain came from a study of beta chain features in type 1 diabetes. General study results and limits: Shortening of TCRB CDR3s, moderate but significant, appeared in all four CD4+ subsets of Type 1 diabetes patients.

A note on this clone: The antigen remains undetermined.

Reverse transcribing all isolated RNA meant expressed TCRB transcripts were sequenced. Repertoires were generated with immunoSEQ multiplex PCR, while TCRdb's copy carries only in-frame clones and drops some. Of 630,000 or so clones in the sample, around 15% were seen once. V was cut by 0 bases and J by 4 bases, with 16 bases left in between. Per germline, CDR1 SGDLS and CDR2 YYNGEE. This CDR3 contains 16 residues. Sequenced material: naive CD4+ T cells from blood. The chain couples TRBV9 to TRBJ2-5, with D possibly being TRBD1 (6 bases). The TCR originated in a young man with type 1 diabetes. CDR3 region: CASSVGPQGRRETQYF. For the CDR3, the DNA is TGTGCCAGCAGCGTAGGTCCACAGGGTCGGAGAGAGACCCAGTACTTC.